This T cell receptor beta chain was recovered during a study of T cell repertoires in cytomegalovirus infection. Overall study context: CMV infection and matching HLA type were both indicated by public TCR beta signatures. General study results and limits: Clonotypes of TCR beta that were HLA-C-restricted and CMV-specific dominated the ex vivo response.

With regard to this clonotype: Its antigen remains unidentified.

The V gene lost 7 bases and the J gene lost 0 bases, with 15 bases spanning the gap. CDR1 is DFQATT and CDR2 is SNEGSKA in the germline V gene (reference sequence). The CDR3 has 14 residues. TCRdb itself ran the reads through MiXCR, one entry per CDR3 protein. Of about 490,000 distinct CDR3 sequences listed, around 27% were seen once; the top ten hold about 13%. Material: PBMCs. V gene TRBV20-1 combines with J gene TRBJ1-1, with D unclear. The sequence derives from a human donor in good health (CMV status not recorded). Some clones in this sample may be carry-over from other donors' samples. CDR3 sequence reads: CSDEPQLMNTEAFF. CDR3 sequence (DNA): TGCAGTGATGAACCACAGCTAATGAACACTGAAGCTTTCTTT.